These T cell receptor beta chains were read from a single sample in a study of cytomegalovirus exposure and HLA in healthy donors. The table came from immunoSEQ multiplex PCR; TCRdb's copy has only in-frame clones and leaves some out. The repertoire shows about 170,000 clones; the top ten hold 0.65% to 0.9%. The sequenced sample consisted of PBMCs. These receptors were collected from a woman under 30 in good health and CMV-seropositive. Both conserved end residues are part of each CDR3. Each record gives: J gene, V gene, D gene, CDR3 protein, CDR3 DNA. A D gene is named only where the DNA matches it firmly.

J gene: TRBJ2-2; V gene: TRBV4-2; D gene: -; CDR3 protein: CASSQVGRGNTGELFF; CDR3 DNA: TGTGCCAGCAGCCAAGTCGGCAGGGGGAACACCGGGGAGCTGTTTTTT
J gene: TRBJ2-1; V gene: TRBV5-4; D gene: -; CDR3 protein: CASSKSGGSYNEQFF; CDR3 DNA: TGTGCCAGCAGCAAATCCGGAGGATCCTACAATGAGCAGTTCTTC
J gene: TRBJ2-7; V gene: TRBV29-1; D gene: -; CDR3 protein: CSVLGEYEQYF; CDR3 DNA: TGCAGCGTTCTTGGAGAATACGAGCAGTACTTC
J gene: TRBJ2-1; V gene: TRBV7-9; D gene: -; CDR3 protein: CASSLIPGIKEQFF; CDR3 DNA: TGTGCCAGCAGCTTAATTCCGGGGATTAAAGAGCAGTTCTTC
J gene: TRBJ2-2; V gene: TRBV7-2; D gene: TRBD2; CDR3 protein: CASSRGGTSQRGTGELFF; CDR3 DNA: TGTGCCAGCAGTCGGGGGGGTACTAGCCAGAGGGGGACCGGGGAGCTGTTTTTT
J gene: TRBJ2-2; V gene: TRBV19; D gene: TRBD2; CDR3 protein: CASSRLAGITGELFF; CDR3 DNA: TGTGCCAGTAGTCGACTAGCGGGGATCACCGGGGAGCTGTTTTTT
J gene: TRBJ2-5; V gene: TRBV5-1; D gene: -; CDR3 protein: CASMFLPQETQYF; CDR3 DNA: TGCGCCAGCATGTTCCTACCTCAAGAGACCCAGTACTTC
J gene: TRBJ2-1; V gene: TRBV2; D gene: -; CDR3 protein: CASSEDRRQFF; CDR3 DNA: TGTGCCAGCAGTGAGGACAGACGACAATTCTTC
J gene: TRBJ1-1; V gene: TRBV2; D gene: -; CDR3 protein: CATTGTVNTEAFF; CDR3 DNA: TGTGCCACCACAGGGACCGTGAACACTGAAGCTTTCTTT
J gene: TRBJ2-2; V gene: TRBV6-5; D gene: TRBD2; CDR3 protein: CASSWSSGGNTGELFF; CDR3 DNA: TGTGCCAGCAGTTGGTCTAGCGGGGGGAACACCGGGGAGCTGTTTTTT
J gene: TRBJ2-5; V gene: TRBV20-1; D gene: -; CDR3 protein: CSARDRDQYF; CDR3 DNA: TGCAGTGCTAGAGATCGGGACCAGTACTTC
J gene: TRBJ2-7; V gene: TRBV9; D gene: TRBD2; CDR3 protein: CASSVAETSVYEQYF; CDR3 DNA: TGTGCCAGCAGCGTAGCAGAGACTAGCGTGTACGAGCAGTACTTC
J gene: TRBJ2-2; V gene: TRBV7-6; D gene: TRBD2; CDR3 protein: CASSFRTSGRNTGELFF; CDR3 DNA: TGTGCCAGCAGCTTTCGGACTAGCGGGAGGAACACCGGGGAGCTGTTTTTT
J gene: TRBJ2-7; V gene: TRBV2; D gene: TRBD2; CDR3 protein: CASRVGTSGVYEQYF; CDR3 DNA: TGTGCCAGCAGGGTCGGGACTAGCGGGGTCTACGAGCAGTACTTC
J gene: TRBJ2-7; V gene: TRBV6-5; D gene: TRBD2; CDR3 protein: CASSYYGLAGDHEQYF; CDR3 DNA: TGTGCCAGCAGTTACTATGGACTAGCGGGGGATCACGAGCAGTACTTC
J gene: TRBJ1-1; V gene: TRBV29-1; D gene: -; CDR3 protein: CSVERGAHTEAFF; CDR3 DNA: TGCAGCGTTGAGCGGGGGGCGCACACTGAAGCTTTCTTT
J gene: TRBJ1-3; V gene: TRBV19; D gene: -; CDR3 protein: CASKLGPSGNTIYF; CDR3 DNA: TGTGCCAGTAAGCTTGGGCCTTCTGGAAACACCATATATTTT
J gene: TRBJ2-1; V gene: TRBV4-2; D gene: TRBD2; CDR3 protein: CASSQDLGRGNEQFF; CDR3 DNA: TGTGCCAGCAGCCAAGATCTGGGGCGGGGGAATGAGCAGTTCTTC
J gene: TRBJ2-1; V gene: TRBV5-1; D gene: TRBD1; CDR3 protein: CASSFRQGAYNEQFF; CDR3 DNA: TGCGCCAGCAGCTTCCGACAGGGTGCCTACAATGAGCAGTTCTTC
J gene: TRBJ2-3; V gene: TRBV4-1; D gene: -; CDR3 protein: CASSQDSPGTYTDTQYF; CDR3 DNA: TGCGCCAGCAGCCAAGATAGTCCAGGAACTTACACAGATACGCAGTATTTT
J gene: TRBJ1-4; V gene: TRBV4-2; D gene: -; CDR3 protein: CASSQALGEGGEKLFF; CDR3 DNA: TGTGCCAGCAGCCAAGCCTTGGGGGAGGGTGGTGAAAAACTGTTTTTT
J gene: TRBJ1-1; V gene: TRBV18; D gene: TRBD1; CDR3 protein: CASSRGQVQTMNTEAFF; CDR3 DNA: TGTGCCAGCTCACGGGGACAGGTTCAAACGATGAACACTGAAGCTTTCTTT
J gene: TRBJ2-7; V gene: TRBV11-3; D gene: -; CDR3 protein: CASSLQGSSYEQYF; CDR3 DNA: TGTGCCAGCAGCTTACAGGGAAGCTCCTACGAGCAGTACTTC
J gene: TRBJ1-4; V gene: TRBV5-1; D gene: -; CDR3 protein: CASSLGQGNEKLFF; CDR3 DNA: TGCGCCAGCAGCTTGGGGCAGGGCAATGAAAAACTGTTTTTT
J gene: TRBJ1-2; V gene: TRBV27; D gene: -; CDR3 protein: CASSATRWSGGYTF; CDR3 DNA: TGTGCCAGCAGCGCGACGCGATGGAGTGGTGGCTACACCTTC
J gene: TRBJ2-1; V gene: TRBV2; D gene: TRBD2; CDR3 protein: CASSDTSGSSYNEQFF; CDR3 DNA: TGTGCCAGCAGTGATACTAGCGGGAGCTCCTACAATGAGCAGTTCTTC
J gene: TRBJ2-1; V gene: TRBV5-1; D gene: TRBD2; CDR3 protein: CASRTTGGPEGNEQFF; CDR3 DNA: TGCGCCAGCAGGACTACGGGAGGCCCGGAGGGAAATGAGCAGTTCTTC
J gene: TRBJ1-1; V gene: TRBV2; D gene: -; CDR3 protein: CASRLGQGEAFF; CDR3 DNA: TGTGCCAGCAGACTCGGCCAGGGAGAAGCTTTCTTT
J gene: TRBJ2-7; V gene: TRBV10-2; D gene: -; CDR3 protein: CASSSGQTYEQYF; CDR3 DNA: TGCGCCAGCAGTTCAGGACAGACCTACGAGCAGTACTTC
J gene: TRBJ2-7; V gene: TRBV2; D gene: TRBD2; CDR3 protein: CASEKRGTYEQYF; CDR3 DNA: TGTGCCAGCGAAAAGCGGGGGACCTACGAGCAGTACTTC
J gene: TRBJ2-5; V gene: TRBV7-9; D gene: TRBD2; CDR3 protein: CASSLAGGETQYF; CDR3 DNA: TGTGCCAGCAGCTTAGCGGGGGGGGAGACCCAGTACTTC
J gene: TRBJ1-5; V gene: TRBV30; D gene: TRBD1; CDR3 protein: CAWSLVISSGGNQPQHF; CDR3 DNA: TGTGCCTGGAGTTTAGTTATATCGTCAGGGGGAAATCAGCCCCAGCATTTT
J gene: TRBJ1-4; V gene: TRBV4-3; D gene: TRBD1; CDR3 protein: CASSQDGTGHEKLFF; CDR3 DNA: TGCGCCAGCAGCCAAGACGGGACAGGACATGAAAAACTGTTTTTT
J gene: TRBJ2-6; V gene: TRBV30; D gene: TRBD1; CDR3 protein: CAWTQGADNVLTF; CDR3 DNA: TGTGCCTGGACTCAGGGGGCGGACAACGTCCTGACTTTC
J gene: TRBJ2-2; V gene: TRBV4-1; D gene: -; CDR3 protein: CASSKVGQVNTGELFF; CDR3 DNA: TGCGCCAGCAGCAAAGTGGGCCAGGTGAACACCGGGGAGCTGTTTTTT
J gene: TRBJ2-7; V gene: TRBV5-1; D gene: TRBD1; CDR3 protein: CASSSTGGTSYEQYF; CDR3 DNA: TGCGCCAGCAGCTCAACAGGGGGAACCTCCTACGAGCAGTACTTC
J gene: TRBJ2-7; V gene: TRBV4-2; D gene: -; CDR3 protein: CASSQDRLLEQYF; CDR3 DNA: TGTGCCAGCAGCCAAGATAGACTCCTCGAGCAGTACTTC
J gene: TRBJ2-7; V gene: TRBV6-1; D gene: TRBD1; CDR3 protein: CASSEFSGQLSYEQYF; CDR3 DNA: TGTGCCAGCAGTGAATTTTCGGGACAGCTCTCCTACGAGCAGTACTTC
J gene: TRBJ1-3; V gene: TRBV6-7; D gene: TRBD1; CDR3 protein: CASTPPGQGLSGNTIYF; CDR3 DNA: TGTGCCAGCACCCCACCAGGACAGGGACTCTCTGGAAACACCATATATTTT
J gene: TRBJ2-1; V gene: TRBV15; D gene: TRBD2; CDR3 protein: CATSRDSLAEIYNEQFF; CDR3 DNA: TGTGCCACCAGCAGAGATTCACTAGCGGAGATTTACAATGAGCAGTTCTTC
J gene: TRBJ2-1; V gene: TRBV7-2; D gene: -; CDR3 protein: CASSLVRTGLSYNEQFF; CDR3 DNA: TGTGCCAGCAGCTTAGTGCGAACAGGGCTTTCCTACAATGAGCAGTTCTTC
J gene: TRBJ2-7; V gene: TRBV5-4; D gene: -; CDR3 protein: CASSPARISYEQYF; CDR3 DNA: TGTGCCAGCAGCCCCGCTAGGATCTCCTACGAGCAGTACTTC
J gene: TRBJ2-1; V gene: TRBV2; D gene: TRBD2; CDR3 protein: CASSELAGDYNEQFF; CDR3 DNA: TGTGCCAGCAGTGAACTGGCGGGGGATTACAATGAGCAGTTCTTC
J gene: TRBJ2-3; V gene: TRBV11-2; D gene: -; CDR3 protein: CASSSSGSTDTQYF; CDR3 DNA: TGTGCCAGCAGCTCGTCCGGGAGCACAGATACGCAGTATTTT
J gene: TRBJ1-2; V gene: TRBV11-2; D gene: -; CDR3 protein: CASSSSGILSYGYTF; CDR3 DNA: TGTGCCAGCAGCTCCTCAGGGATTCTAAGCTATGGCTACACCTTC
J gene: TRBJ1-6; V gene: TRBV5-1; D gene: TRBD1; CDR3 protein: CASSSDRARNSPLHF; CDR3 DNA: TGCGCCAGCAGCTCGGACAGGGCAAGGAATTCACCCCTCCACTTT